A selection of T cell receptor beta chains follows, all from one sample in a study of T cells after yellow fever vaccination. From the 5' RACE reads, TCRdb called clonotypes with MiXCR, one entry per CDR3 protein. This sample has over 300,000 distinct CDR3 sequences; 3% to 4.5% occur once, and the top ten carry about a quarter. The sequencing used PBMCs, collected on the day of the yellow fever booster vaccination. All receptors come from a young man who received the YFV17D yellow fever vaccine. Both conserved end residues are part of each CDR3. Each record gives: V gene, CDR3 length, J gene, CDR3 protein.

TRBV7-8,16,TRBJ2-3,CASSLGAYPSTDTQYF
TRBV20-1,15,TRBJ2-1,CSARVWRGGRNEQFF
TRBV7-3,14,TRBJ1-1,CASSRNRENTEAFF
TRBV7-2,15,TRBJ1-5,CASSLARGIDQPQHF
TRBV3-1,18,TRBJ2-7,CASSQKTLGLSSSYEQYF
TRBV15,15,TRBJ2-7,CATSRKPIGQPRQYF
TRBV5-1,18,TRBJ1-6,CASSFTGGGGAGNSPLHF
TRBV18,15,TRBJ2-1,CASSPGTSTHNEQFF
TRBV6-2/TRBV6-3,15,TRBJ2-3,CASRGTGRRTDTQYF
TRBV19,15,TRBJ2-2,CASTPAGGHSGELFF
TRBV6-2/TRBV6-3,14,TRBJ2-1,CASSYRVTYNEQFF
TRBV21-1,20,TRBJ1-1,CASSKGCYKDRGIRNTEAFF
TRBV4-3,15,TRBJ2-3,CASSQDFGGANTQYF
TRBV18,14,TRBJ1-1,CASSLGFPNTEAFF
TRBV7-2,15,TRBJ2-7,CASSAPDRGRYEQYF
TRBV29-1,13,TRBJ1-2,CSVEARGLYGYTF
TRBV4-2,15,TRBJ2-5,CASSPRSYPAETQYF
TRBV28,15,TRBJ2-3,CASQKRGLVMDTQYF
TRBV6-5,14,TRBJ1-1,CASSYRWRAAEAFF
TRBV11-3,15,TRBJ2-1,CASSLDGSSYNEQFF
TRBV12-3/TRBV12-4,17,TRBJ1-2,CASTFAPGQGEDYGYTF
TRBV12-3/TRBV12-4,16,TRBJ2-2,CASSLYGTTRAGELFF
TRBV25-1,17,TRBJ2-5,CASTLPNSGGPGETQYF
TRBV2,15,TRBJ1-2,CASSERAGEGYGYTF
TRBV11-2,14,TRBJ2-1,CASGTRVGPNEQFF
TRBV4-2,14,TRBJ2-3,CASSDEGSPDTQYF
TRBV4-3,13,TRBJ1-2,CASSSVGGYGYTF
TRBV20-1,14,TRBJ1-1,CSARAHHQNTEAFF
TRBV3-1,16,TRBJ2-1,CASSPTTSGVYNEQFF
TRBV7-9,11,TRBJ1-3,CASSPWGTIYF
TRBV3-1,15,TRBJ1-1,CASSPLTGYFTEAFF
TRBV20-1,15,TRBJ1-2,CSAQSLTLQSYGYTF
TRBV29-1,11,TRBJ2-7,CSVGQAYEQYF
TRBV4-2,15,TRBJ1-1,CASSQDRALGKATFF
TRBV7-6,13,TRBJ2-4,CASSGLAGGIQYF
TRBV27,16,TRBJ1-1,CASSSMGGFSYTEAFF
TRBV7-8,17,TRBJ2-1,CASSLWTSGYSYNEQFF
TRBV6-6,18,TRBJ1-5,CASSTRDRSFYSNQPQHF
TRBV6-6,15,TRBJ1-6,CASSYSNGNDSPLHF
TRBV4-2,15,TRBJ2-7,CASSQTAGLSYEQYF
TRBV5-1,14,TRBJ1-2,CASSSTGEPYGYTF
TRBV7-2,16,TRBJ2-1,CASSLKRGSSYNEQFF
TRBV12-3/TRBV12-4,15,TRBJ1-3,CASPWVGAGGNTIYF
TRBV11-2,11,TRBJ1-1,CASSSVREAFF
TRBV4-2,16,TRBJ2-2,CASSQEGTTNTGELFF
TRBV3-1,17,TRBJ2-1,CASSRAMAGSSYNEQFF
TRBV7-2,17,TRBJ2-2,CASSVTQGYLVTGELFF
TRBV13,12,TRBJ1-5,CASSERYQPQHF
TRBV5-6,14,TRBJ2-7,CASSFLLANYEQYF
TRBV7-9,14,TRBJ2-1,CASQSGGAGNEQFF
TRBV3-1,13,TRBJ1-5,CASSQGNYQPQHF
TRBV10-3,12,TRBJ2-1,CAISGPGGEQFF
TRBV12-3/TRBV12-4,17,TRBJ2-4,CASSLAPEGLAKNIQYF
TRBV6-5,15,TRBJ2-1,CASSLSGPSYNEQFF
TRBV3-1,16,TRBJ2-5,CASSQGDGGLLETQYF
TRBV21-1,15,TRBJ1-1,CASSKGGIVNTEAFF
TRBV12-3/TRBV12-4,15,TRBJ2-7,CASSLGTGGFYEQYF
TRBV7-9,14,TRBJ2-6,CASSQPGVANVLTF
TRBV25-1,14,TRBJ1-1,CASRRRTGLSEAFF
TRBV7-2,15,TRBJ1-2,CASSLLGQGAYGYTF